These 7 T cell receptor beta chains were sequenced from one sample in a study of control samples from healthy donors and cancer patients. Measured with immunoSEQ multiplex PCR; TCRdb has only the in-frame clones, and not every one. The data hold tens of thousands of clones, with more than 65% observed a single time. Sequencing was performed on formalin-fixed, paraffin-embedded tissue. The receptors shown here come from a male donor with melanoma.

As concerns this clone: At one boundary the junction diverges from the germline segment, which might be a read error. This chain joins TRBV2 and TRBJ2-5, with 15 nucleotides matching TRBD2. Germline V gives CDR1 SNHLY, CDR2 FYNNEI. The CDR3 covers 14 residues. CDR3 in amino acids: CASRGLAGGETQYF. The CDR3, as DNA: TGTGCCAGCAGGGGACTAGCGGGAGGAGAGACCCAATACTTC.

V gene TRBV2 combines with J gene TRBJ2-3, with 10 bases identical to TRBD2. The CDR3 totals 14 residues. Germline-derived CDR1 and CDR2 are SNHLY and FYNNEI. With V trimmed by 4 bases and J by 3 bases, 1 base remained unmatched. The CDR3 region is CASSAGLATDTQYF. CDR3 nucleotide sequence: TGTGCCAGCAGTGCGGGACTAGCGACAGATACGCAGTATTTT.

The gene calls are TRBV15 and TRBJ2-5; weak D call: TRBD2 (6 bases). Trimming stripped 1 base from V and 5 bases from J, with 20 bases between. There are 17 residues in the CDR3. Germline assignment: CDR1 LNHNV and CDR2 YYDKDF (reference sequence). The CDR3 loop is CATSRGNGAPGEETQYF. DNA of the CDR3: TGTGCCACCAGCAGAGGAAATGGCGCTCCGGGAGAGGAGACCCAGTACTTC.

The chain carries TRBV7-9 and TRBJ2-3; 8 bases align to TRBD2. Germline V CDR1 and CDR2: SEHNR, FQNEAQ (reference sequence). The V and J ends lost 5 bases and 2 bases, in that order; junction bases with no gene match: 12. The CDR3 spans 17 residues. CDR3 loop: CASSPGGRGPYTDTQYF. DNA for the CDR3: TGTGCCAGCAGCCCGGGGGGGCGGGGACCTTACACAGATACGCAGTATTTT.

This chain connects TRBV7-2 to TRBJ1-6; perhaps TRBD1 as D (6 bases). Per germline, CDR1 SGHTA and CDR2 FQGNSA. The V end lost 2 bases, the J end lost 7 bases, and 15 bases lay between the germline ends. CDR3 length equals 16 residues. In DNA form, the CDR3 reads TGTGCCAGCAGCTTACTCCAGGGGTCCAACAATTCACCCCTCCACTTT. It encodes CASSLLQGSNNSPLHF.

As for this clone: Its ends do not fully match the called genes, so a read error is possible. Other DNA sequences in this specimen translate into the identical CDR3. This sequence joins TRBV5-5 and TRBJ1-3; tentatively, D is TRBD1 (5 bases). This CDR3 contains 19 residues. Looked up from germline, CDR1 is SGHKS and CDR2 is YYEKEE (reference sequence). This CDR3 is CASSSRPRQGSHSGNTIYF. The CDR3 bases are TGTGCCAGCAGCTCCCGCCCGCGTCAGGGTAGCCACTCTGGAAATACCATATATTTT.

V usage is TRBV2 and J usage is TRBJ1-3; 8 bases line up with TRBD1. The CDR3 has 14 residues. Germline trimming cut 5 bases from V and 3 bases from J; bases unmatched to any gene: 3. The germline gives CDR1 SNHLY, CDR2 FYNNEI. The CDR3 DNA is TGTGCCAGCAGTCCAGGGGGCGGTGGAAACACCATATATTTT. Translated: CASSPGGGGNTIYF.